The 10 T cell receptor beta chains below all came from one sample that was sequenced in a study of response to subunit inactivated influenza vaccine. TCRdb itself ran the RT-PCR reads through MiXCR, one entry per CDR3 protein. Of 450,000 to 700,000 distinct CDR3 sequences in the sample, around 15% are singletons; the top ten hold 11%. The sample in question was PBMCs from blood, obtained less than 13 days after vaccination. All receptors come from a man aged 50 or older who received an inactivated influenza vaccine.

In its sample, this clonotype was seen a few times. The J gene is TRBJ2-5, the V gene TRBV7-2, with D possibly matching TRBD2 (6 bases). The CDR3 contains 16 residues. In germline, CDR1 is SGHTA, CDR2 FQGNSA. V lost 0 bases and J 4 bases, leaving 15 bases between the germline ends. CDR3 sequence reads: CASSLAAAGTGETQYF. CDR3 bases: TGTGCCAGCAGCTTAGCGGCGGCGGGGACTGGAGAGACCCAGTACTTC.

This chain joins TRBV5-1 and TRBJ2-7; 7 nucleotides match TRBD1. The CDR3 length is 15 residues. The germline gives CDR1 SGHRS, CDR2 YFSETQ. Unmatched junction bases numbered 8, after V lost 4 bases and J lost 1 base. As DNA, the CDR3 is TGCGCCAGCAGCGTTGACAGGGAGTCTTCCTACGAGCAGTACTTC. Protein sequence: CASSVDRESSYEQYF.

The genes are TRBV7-2 and TRBJ2-7; 8 bases are a match to TRBD1. Germline V gives CDR1 SGHTA, CDR2 FQGNSA. Losses at the gene ends were 5 bases for V and 6 bases for J; bases not matched to a gene: 12. There are 15 residues in the CDR3. The chain's CDR3 is CASSPDRDRSSEQYF. The CDR3 nucleotides read TGTGCCAGCAGCCCCGACCGGGACAGGAGTAGCGAGCAGTACTTC.

This clonotype was observed a few times. The chain links TRBV11-2 to TRBJ2-2; no clear D. CDR1 is SGHAT and CDR2 is FQNNGV in the germline V gene. The CDR3 spans 14 residues. Deletions cut 5 bases from V and 6 bases from J, with 13 bases between. CDR3 bases: TGTGCCAGCAGCCCGGTTCGGGTAGCCGGGGAGCTGTTTTTT. This sequence encodes CASSPVRVAGELFF. Using reference TRBV11-2 and TRBJ2-2 for the parts outside the CDR3, the full variable domain is EAGVAQSPRYKIIEKRQSVAFWCNPISGHATLYWYQQILGQGPKLLIQFQNNGVVDDSQLPKDRFSAERLKGVDSTLKIQPAKLEDSAVYLCASSPVRVAGELFFGEGSRLTVL.

This clonotype was seen only a few times. The chain joins TRBV7-6 to TRBJ2-2, with 7 bases lining up with TRBD1. The CDR3 contains 14 residues. Germline V gene sequence: CDR1 SGHVS, CDR2 FNYEAQ. V lost 2 bases and J lost 6; bases outside the gene matches: 3. The CDR3 is CASSLHTGAGELFF. The DNA for the CDR3 is TGTGCCAGCAGCTTACATACAGGGGCCGGGGAGCTGTTTTTT.

The chain couples TRBV7-6 to TRBJ2-1; TRBD2 aligns across 12 bases. There are 17 residues in the CDR3. CDR1 and CDR2 (germline): SGHVS, FNYEAQ. Trimming removed 4 bases from V and 8 bases from J; junction bases left unmatched: 12. This CDR3 reads CASSSGLLAGGKDEQFF. In nucleotides, the CDR3 is TGTGCCAGCAGCTCGGGCCTACTAGCGGGAGGTAAGGATGAGCAGTTCTTC.

The rearrangement links TRBV29-1 to TRBJ2-3; 7 bases map to TRBD1. CDR1 and CDR2 (germline): SQVTM, ANQGSEA. The CDR3 contains 13 residues. The J segment lost 2 bases and the V segment lost 7 bases, leaving 6 bases of the junction unmatched. CDR3 nucleotide sequence: TGCAGCGCCAGACAGGGCCCCACAGATACGCAGTATTTT. It encodes CSARQGPTDTQYF.

The table lists this clonotype with a few counts. CDR3 DNA sequence: TGTGCCAGCTCAGGTAGCGAGCAGTACTTC. This sequence encodes CASSGSEQYF. The V and J genes are TRBV18 and TRBJ2-7; D is ambiguous. V lost 5 bases and J lost 6, with 5 bases in between. Per the germline V gene, CDR1 is KGHSH and CDR2 is LQKENI. The CDR3 length is 10 residues. Complete variable domain (other parts from reference TRBV18 and TRBJ2-7): NAGVMQNPRHLVRRRGQEARLRCSPMKGHSHVYWYRQLPEEGLKFMVYLQKENIIDESGMPKERFSAEFPKEGPSILRIQQVVRGDSAAYFCASSGSEQYFGPGTRLTVT.

This clonotype was seen only a few times. The chain carries TRBV10-2 and TRBJ1-1; D gene ambiguous. Trimming stripped 3 bases from V and 1 base from J, with 6 bases between. The CDR3 runs to 13 residues. The germline V gene has CDR1 WSHSY and CDR2 SAAADI. CDR3 in amino acids: CASSDDWNTEAFF. For the CDR3, the DNA is TGCGCCAGCAGTGATGATTGGAACACTGAAGCTTTCTTT.

The chain uses TRBV4-1 and TRBJ2-3; no definite D call. Trimming left V 4 bases short and J 2 bases short, with 19 bases between. In germline, CDR1 is MGHRA, CDR2 YSYEKL. CDR3 length: 17 residues. CDR3 in DNA: TGCGCCAGCAGCCGGATCCTTTTGTTTGCGACCACAGATACGCAGTATTTT. It codes for CASSRILLFATTDTQYF.